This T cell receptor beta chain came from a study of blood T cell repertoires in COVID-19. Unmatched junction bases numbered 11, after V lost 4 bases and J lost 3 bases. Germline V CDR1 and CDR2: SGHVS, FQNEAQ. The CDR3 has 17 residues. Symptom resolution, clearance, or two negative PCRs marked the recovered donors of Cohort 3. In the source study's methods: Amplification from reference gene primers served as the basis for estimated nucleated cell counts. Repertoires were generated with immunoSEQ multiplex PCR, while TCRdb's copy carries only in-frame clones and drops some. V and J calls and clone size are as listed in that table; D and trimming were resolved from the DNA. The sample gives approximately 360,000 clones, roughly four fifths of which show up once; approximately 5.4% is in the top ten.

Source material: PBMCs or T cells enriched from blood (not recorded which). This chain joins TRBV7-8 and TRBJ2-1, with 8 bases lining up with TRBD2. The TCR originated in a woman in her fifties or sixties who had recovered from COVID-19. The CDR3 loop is CASSSLISGTFYNEQFF. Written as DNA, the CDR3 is TGTGCCAGCAGCTCGTTGATTAGCGGGACTTTCTACAATGAGCAGTTCTTC.